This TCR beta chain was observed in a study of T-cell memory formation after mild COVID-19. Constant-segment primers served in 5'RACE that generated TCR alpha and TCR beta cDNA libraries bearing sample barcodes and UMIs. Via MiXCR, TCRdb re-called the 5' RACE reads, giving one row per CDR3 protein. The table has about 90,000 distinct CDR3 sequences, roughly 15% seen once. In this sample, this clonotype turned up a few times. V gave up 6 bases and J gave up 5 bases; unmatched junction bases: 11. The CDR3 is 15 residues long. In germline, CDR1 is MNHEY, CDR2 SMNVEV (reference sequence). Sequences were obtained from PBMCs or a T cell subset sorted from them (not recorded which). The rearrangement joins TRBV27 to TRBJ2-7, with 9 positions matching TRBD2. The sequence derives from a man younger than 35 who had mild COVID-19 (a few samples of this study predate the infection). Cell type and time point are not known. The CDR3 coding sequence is TGTGCCAGCAGGAAAGGGGGACTAGCTTGGGACGAGCAGTACTTC. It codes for CASRKGGLAWDEQYF.